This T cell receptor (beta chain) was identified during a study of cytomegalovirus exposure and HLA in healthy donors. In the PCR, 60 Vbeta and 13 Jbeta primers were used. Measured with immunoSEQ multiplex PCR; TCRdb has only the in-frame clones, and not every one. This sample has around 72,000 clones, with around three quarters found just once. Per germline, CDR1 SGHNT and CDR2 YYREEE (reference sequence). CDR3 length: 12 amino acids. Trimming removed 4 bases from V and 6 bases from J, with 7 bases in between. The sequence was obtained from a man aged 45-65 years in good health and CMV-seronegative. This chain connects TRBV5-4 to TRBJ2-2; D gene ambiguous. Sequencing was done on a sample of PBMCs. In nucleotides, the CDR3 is TGTGCCAGCAGCCCCGGTTCCGGGGAGCTGTTTTTT. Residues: CASSPGSGELFF.